The clone carrying this T cell receptor beta chain occurred a few times. The antigen is not known. This specimen comes from a study of PD-1 blockade in classical Hodgkin lymphoma. The wider study: Nivolumab was administered to patients intravenously at 3 mg/kg every 2 weeks.

Generated by immunoSEQ multiplex PCR, the TCRdb table keeps only in-frame clones and is missing some. The data show tens of thousands of clones, roughly 73% seen once. General study points: Baseline TCR diversity was reportedly lower in newly diagnosed patients than healthy donors. CD4+ TCR diversity, unlike CD8+, rose significantly by C4D1.

Relapses following autologous stem cell transplantation were seen in all patients, with brentuximab vedotin exposure varying. Complete response, partial response or progressive disease constituted the best response categories observed. Specimen: peripheral blood mononuclear cells (PBMCs), collected before the second cycle of nivolumab. This clonotype was obtained from a human donor with classical Hodgkin lymphoma.

This CDR3 reads CASSPQRSNQPQHF. The CDR3 nucleotides are TGTGCCAGCAGCCCCCAGCGTAGCAATCAGCCCCAGCATTTT. The V and J genes are TRBV2 and TRBJ1-5; no clear D gene. Germline CDR1 SNHLY, CDR2 FYNNEI. There are 14 residues in the CDR3. Deletions cut 6 bases from V and 0 bases from J, with 9 bases between.